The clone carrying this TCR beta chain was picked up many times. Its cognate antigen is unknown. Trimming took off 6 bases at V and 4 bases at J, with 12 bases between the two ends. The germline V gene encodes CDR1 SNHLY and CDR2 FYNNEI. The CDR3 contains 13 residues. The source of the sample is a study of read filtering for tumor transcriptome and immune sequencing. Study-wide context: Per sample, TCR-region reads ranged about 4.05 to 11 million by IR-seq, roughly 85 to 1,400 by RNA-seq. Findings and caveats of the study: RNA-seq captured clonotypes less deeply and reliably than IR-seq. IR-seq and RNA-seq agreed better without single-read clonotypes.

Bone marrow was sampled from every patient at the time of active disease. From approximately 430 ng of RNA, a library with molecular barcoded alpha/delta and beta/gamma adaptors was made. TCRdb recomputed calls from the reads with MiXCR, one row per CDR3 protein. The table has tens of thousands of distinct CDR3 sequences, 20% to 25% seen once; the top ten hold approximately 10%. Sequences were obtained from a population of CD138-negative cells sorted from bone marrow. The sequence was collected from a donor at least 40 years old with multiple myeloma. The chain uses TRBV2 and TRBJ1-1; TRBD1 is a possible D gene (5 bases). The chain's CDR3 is CASSAGGGTEAFF. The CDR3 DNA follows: TGTGCCAGCAGCGCGGGGGGGGGCACTGAAGCTTTCTTT.